This TCR beta chain emerged from a study of shared clonotypes between healthy human individuals. Germline V CDR1 and CDR2: MNHEY, SVGAGI. V lost 5 bases and J lost 4; bases outside the gene matches: 9. CDR3 size: 15 residues. This clone came up once. No antigen is known for it. Study-wide points: Generally, naive subsets came out with larger estimated richness than memory subsets.

Data came from immunoSEQ multiplex PCR; TCRdb stores just in-frame clones and leaves some out. The top ten hold 0.1% to 0.15% of the sample, which has more than 2 million clones, 95% seen once. The chain employs TRBV6-5 and TRBJ1-2; TRBD1 aligns across 8 bases. Input material: naive CD4+ T cells sorted from blood. The subset here: CD45RA+ positively selected. The source is a man in his late teens or twenties in good health. The CDR3 sequence: CASSPYPGGGYGYTF. CDR3 in DNA: TGTGCCAGCAGTCCCTACCCAGGGGGCGGCTATGGCTACACCTTC.